The sequence of this TCR beta chain was determined in a study of metastatic and nonmetastatic thyroid tumors. This clone was detected ten times or more. Thyroid surgery was performed in patients who had received no treatment beforehand. Per the original data handling: Using the CDR3 differences seen across clinicopathological groups, the authors built a distant-metastasis classifier for papillary thyroid cancer, which was meant to discriminate distant-metastatic patients. TCRdb re-clonotyped the PCR reads through MiXCR. The V and J calls were determined by TCRdb, not by the authors. The data contain 35,000 to 55,000 clones, around a quarter of them singletons. The source material was blood. This TCR was sampled from a male donor with papillary thyroid cancer or a benign thyroid nodule (not recorded which). Some clones in this sample may be carry-over from other donors' samples.

The CDR3 spells CASSQRENTEAFF. The DNA for the CDR3 is TGTGCCAGCAGTCAAAGGGAGAACACTGAAGCTTTCTTT. The rearrangement links TRBV6-2 or TRBV6-3 to TRBJ1-1; D gene unclear. Trimming pared 5 bases from V and 1 base from J, leaving 8 bases between. The germline V gene encodes CDR1 MNHEY and CDR2 SVGEGT. This CDR3 is 13 amino acids long.